This T cell receptor beta chain was captured in a study of blood T cell repertoires in COVID-19. For the study at large: Acute-phase and convalescent COVID-19 samples originated in the United States, Italy and Spain.

This clone was counted a few times. Libraries were prepared by immunoSEQ multiplex PCR; TCRdb keeps only in-frame clonotypes and omits some of them. In the table there are about 280,000 clones, 65% to 90% of which are singletons. Per germline, CDR1 SNHLY and CDR2 FYNNEI. The V end lost 7 bases, the J end lost 6 bases, and 19 bases lay between the germline ends. This CDR3 spans 14 amino acids. The clonotype was recovered from a human donor in a cohort sampled during active COVID-19. The specimen sequenced was peripheral blood. This chain connects TRBV2 to TRBJ2-7; D possibly corresponds to TRBD1 (5 bases). DNA of the CDR3: TGTGCCAGCACTCGCCTCAGGGTTATCGGCGAGCAGTACTTC. It encodes CASTRLRVIGEQYF.